This is a list of T cell receptor beta chains from one sample in a study of blood T cell repertoires in COVID-19. Profiling relied on immunoSEQ multiplex PCR, and the TCRdb table lists in-frame clones only, not all of them. The table lists roughly 300,000 clones, 90% of them singletons, with roughly 6.8% in the top ten. Sequenced sample: peripheral blood. The receptor source for this set is a woman aged 25 to 45 with COVID-19, enrolled during active disease. Both conserved end residues are part of each CDR3. A D gene is named only where the DNA matches it firmly. The listing skips clone size in some rows; elsewhere it reads once, few, many or a size class.

v_gene,abundance,d_gene,j_gene,CDR3nt,CDR3aa
TRBV30,-,-,TRBJ2-7,TGTGCCTGTCACAGGGTGTCTGACGAGCAGTACTTC,CACHRVSDEQYF
TRBV9,-,TRBD1,TRBJ1-2,TGTGCCAGCAGCGGGGGACAGTTTATCTATGGCTACACCTTC,CASSGGQFIYGYTF
TRBV6-6,-,TRBD1,TRBJ1-5,TGTGCCAGCAGTCTGACAGGGGTCAATCAGCCCCAGCATTTT,CASSLTGVNQPQHF
TRBV29-1,-,-,TRBJ2-3,TGCAGCGTTTCCACAGGGATCCCTACAGATACGCAGTATTTT,CSVSTGIPTDTQYF
TRBV9,-,TRBD1,TRBJ1-1,TGTGCCAGCAGCGCCGGAGGGGGCAGGGACACTGAAGCTTTCTTT,CASSAGGGRDTEAFF
TRBV28,-,-,TRBJ1-3,TGTGCCAGCAGAGGTGCAGGGAATAACACCATATATTTT,CASRGAGNNTIYF
TRBV28,-,TRBD1,TRBJ1-4,TGTGCCAGCAGTTTAGGGGGACAGGGAGGTGAAAAACTGTTTTTT,CASSLGGQGGEKLFF
TRBV7-9,-,TRBD1,TRBJ1-1,TGTGCCAGCAGCCAGCCCCGGGACAGGGAAACAGCTTTCTTT,CASSQPRDRETAFF
TRBV19,-,-,TRBJ2-3,TGTGCCAGTAGTATGAGTAGCACAGATACGCAGTATTTT,CASSMSSTDTQYF
TRBV30,-,-,TRBJ1-1,TGTGCCTGGAGCGAAAGTAGCAATACTGAAGCTTTCTTT,CAWSESSNTEAFF
TRBV5-1,-,TRBD1,TRBJ2-5,TGCGCCAGCAGCCCGGACAGGGTGGAGGAGACCCAGTACTTC,CASSPDRVEETQYF
TRBV7-2,-,TRBD1,TRBJ1-3,TGTGCCAGCAGCTTGGGACAGGGAAACACCATATATTTT,CASSLGQGNTIYF
TRBV4-2,-,-,TRBJ2-3,TGTGCCAGCAGCCAAGTCGAAACTAGCCTACCTAGCACAGATACGCAGTATTTT,CASSQVETSLPSTDTQYF
TRBV27,-,TRBD2,TRBJ2-7,TGTGCCAGCAGTTTCGGGGGGGGGACCTACGAGCAGTACTTC,CASSFGGGTYEQYF
TRBV4-1,-,-,TRBJ1-5,TGCGCCAGCAGCCAACCGGGACAAACTAATCAGCCCCAGCATTTT,CASSQPGQTNQPQHF
TRBV5-4,-,TRBD2,TRBJ2-1,TGTGCCAGCAGCTTGGCCGGGATCTCTAAAGGCGGGAGGGCCCACAATGAGCAGTTCTTC,CASSLAGISKGGRAHNEQFF
TRBV5-1,-,-,TRBJ1-1,TGCGCCAGCAGCATAGGCGGGAACACTGAAGCTTTCTTT,CASSIGGNTEAFF
TRBV30,-,-,TRBJ1-6,TGTGCCTGGGCCAACGGGGTTGGTAATTCACCCCTCCACTTT,CAWANGVGNSPLHF
TRBV11-2,-,-,TRBJ2-6,TGTGCCAGCACCCTTAGGGACAACTTCTACTCTGGGGCCAACGTCCTGACTTTC,CASTLRDNFYSGANVLTF
TRBV7-3,-,TRBD2,TRBJ2-5,TGTGCCAGCAGCCATCGGCGGACTAGCGGGATAAATCAAGAGACCCAGTACTTC,CASSHRRTSGINQETQYF
TRBV18,-,TRBD1,TRBJ1-3,TGTGCCAGCTCACCGGACAGGGTTGCAAACACCATATATTTT,CASSPDRVANTIYF
TRBV7-8,-,-,TRBJ2-7,TGTGCCAGCAGCTTAGAAGGGGTTGGAGCGGGCTATCCCTACGAGCAGTACTTC,CASSLEGVGAGYPYEQYF
TRBV15,-,-,TRBJ2-5,TGTGCCACCAGCCCAACCCCGCTAGCAGAGGAGACCCAGTACTTC,CATSPTPLAEETQYF
TRBV5-5,-,TRBD2,TRBJ2-7,TGTGCCAGCAGCTTAAGGGGCGGGAGATCGTCAGCCTACGAGCAGTACTTC,CASSLRGGRSSAYEQYF
TRBV28,once,TRBD1,TRBJ2-1,TGTGCCAGCCACCCCGGGACAGGCTACAATGAGCAGTTCTTC,CASHPGTGYNEQFF
TRBV5-1,-,-,TRBJ2-1,TGCGCCAGCAGAAACCCGTCGGGCAATGAGCAGTTCTTC,CASRNPSGNEQFF
TRBV4-3,-,-,TRBJ2-1,TGCGCCAGCAGCCAAGCTACGCGGGGTCTCGGACCCGACAATGAGCAGTTCTTC,CASSQATRGLGPDNEQFF
TRBV30,-,TRBD1,TRBJ1-6,TGTGCCTGGACCTCCAGGGGGCGTGGGAATTCACCCCTCCACTTT,CAWTSRGRGNSPLHF
TRBV2,once,-,TRBJ1-2,TGTGCCAGCCTTTTATCCCCCAGTAACTATGGCTACACCTTC,CASLLSPSNYGYTF
TRBV11-3,few,TRBD2,TRBJ2-7,TGTGCCAGCAGCTCGGGAGGCCTCGAGGACTCCGAGCAGTACTTC,CASSSGGLEDSEQYF
TRBV12-3/TRBV12-4,-,TRBD1,TRBJ1-1,TGTGCCAGCAGTTTGGGACAGGGAACTGAAGCTTTCTTT,CASSLGQGTEAFF
TRBV5-1,-,TRBD1,TRBJ1-2,TGCGCCAGCAGCGTAACGGACAGGGCTAACTATGGCTACACCTTC,CASSVTDRANYGYTF
TRBV5-1,-,TRBD2,TRBJ2-7,TGCGCCAGCAGCTTGTCGGCGGGAGGTCGATACGAGCAGTACTTC,CASSLSAGGRYEQYF
TRBV29-1,once,TRBD2,TRBJ2-1,TGCAGCGTCCCCGGGACTAGCCTCTACAATGAGCAGTTCTTC,CSVPGTSLYNEQFF
TRBV9,-,-,TRBJ2-3,TGTGCCAGCAGCGTAGGGTTCAGGGGTGCCACAGATACGCAGTATTTT,CASSVGFRGATDTQYF
TRBV12-5,-,-,TRBJ1-1,TGTGCTAGTGGTTTCCAGGGGACTGAAGCTTTCTTT,CASGFQGTEAFF
TRBV19,-,-,TRBJ1-1,TGTGCCAGTAGGCCCTTGACAGTGAACACTGAAGCTTTCTTT,CASRPLTVNTEAFF
TRBV10-3,-,-,TRBJ1-1,TGTGCCATCAGTGAGCCTAGGGGCGCAGGAGCTTTCTTT,CAISEPRGAGAFF
TRBV18,-,-,TRBJ1-5,TGTGCCAGCCGCCCGGGATTCAATCAGCCCCAGCATTTT,CASRPGFNQPQHF